Shown below are 14 T cell receptor beta chains from a single sample sequenced in a study of vaccination and CD4 T cells after COVID-19. Once obtained from cultured CD4+ T cells, the DNA was sequenced using the Oncomine TCR Beta short-read assay. TCRdb itself ran the PCR reads through MiXCR, one entry per CDR3 protein. This table has under 20,000 distinct CDR3 sequences, roughly two fifths appearing once. As to treatment: approximately 9-day PBMC culture with coronavirus spike peptide pools or control peptides (ViraFEST assay). Their antigens remain unidentified. Material: CD4+ T cells from blood, cultured in vitro, obtained before SARS-CoV-2 vaccination. Every receptor here comes from a human donor who received a COVID-19 vaccine.

The chain uses TRBV19 and TRBJ2-1; 12 bases match TRBD2. V was clipped by 6 bases and J by 10 bases; unmatched bases: 7. CDR1 and CDR2 from the germline V gene are LNHDA and SQIVND (reference sequence). This CDR3 has 14 residues. CDR3 protein: CASRGLAGTREQFF. The CDR3 nucleotides are TGTGCCAGTAGAGGACTAGCGGGGACCCGGGAGCAGTTCTTC.

A single count supports this clonotype. V and J are TRBV21-1 and TRBJ1-2; no DNA check was done on the table's D call, TRBD1. TRBV21-1 is given as a pseudogene. CDR3 size: 18 residues. The CDR3 DNA follows: TGTGCCAGCAACTATACCGGGACAGGGGGTGGTTTGGGCTATGGCTACACCTTC. It codes for CASNYTGTGGGLGYGYTF.

The chain combines TRBV4-1 with TRBJ2-1, with 10 bases that match TRBD2. The trim removed 1 base at V and 7 bases at J, leaving 4 bases unmatched. This CDR3 comprises 15 residues. Germline CDR1 is MGHRA and CDR2 is YSYEKL. The CDR3 nucleotides are TGCGCCAGCAGCCAAGGCCAGCGGGGGGGGAATGAGCAGTTCTTC. It translates to CASSQGQRGGNEQFF.

The DNA of the CDR3 is TGTGCCACCAGTGACCCCCGGTTTTCTGGGGCCAACGTCCTGACTTTC. Amino acids: CATSDPRFSGANVLTF. The gene calls are TRBV24-1 and TRBJ2-6; D not certain. The CDR3 has 16 amino acids. The V end lost 4 bases, the J end lost 1 base, and 10 bases lay between the germline ends. The germline gives CDR1 KGHDR, CDR2 SFDVKD.

This chain links TRBV20-1 with TRBJ1-3; perhaps TRBD1 as D (5 bases). Germline V CDR1 and CDR2: DFQATT, SNEGSKA (reference sequence). V was cut by 6 bases and J by 0 bases, with 18 bases left in between. CDR3 length equals 16 residues. This chain's CDR3 is CSALKRDESSGNTIYF. CDR3 sequence (DNA): TGCAGTGCCCTGAAAAGGGACGAGAGCTCTGGAAACACCATATATTTT.

V and J are TRBV6-1 and TRBJ2-3, with a tentative D call TRBD2 (7 bases). V dropped 6 bases and J dropped 0 bases, with 13 bases sitting between them. The CDR3 has 15 residues. The germline gives CDR1 MNHNS, CDR2 SASEGT. As DNA, the CDR3 is TGTGCCAGCAGCCGAGCGGGACAAAGCACAGATACGCAGTATTTT. Amino acids: CASSRAGQSTDTQYF.

J is TRBJ2-7 and V is TRBV6-1, with 8 nucleotides matching TRBD1. V was pared by 6 bases and J by 3 bases, with 7 bases of the junction left unmatched. From germline, CDR1 is MNHNS and CDR2 SASEGT. This CDR3 contains 14 residues. CDR3 sequence (DNA): TGTGCCAGCAGGGCCGGGACAGGCCTCTACGAGCAGTACTTC. Protein product: CASRAGTGLYEQYF.

V and J are TRBV6-1 and TRBJ2-1; 16 bases match TRBD2. V was clipped by 6 bases and J by 3 bases; unmatched bases: 11. The CDR3 has 19 amino acids. CDR1 MNHNS and CDR2 SASEGT come from the germline V gene. CDR3 in amino acids: CASSKLLGTSGGDYNEQFF. The DNA for the CDR3 is TGTGCCAGCAGCAAGCTACTAGGGACTAGCGGGGGGGACTACAATGAGCAGTTCTTC.

The rearrangement joins TRBV11-3 to TRBJ1-1, with no clear D. V was pared by 5 bases and J by 7 bases, with 11 bases between. Germline V gene lookup returns CDR1 SGHNT and CDR2 YENEEA. CDR3 length: 12 residues. The CDR3 DNA reads TGTGCCAGCAGCCTAAGCGGGGATGAAGCTTTCTTT. Its protein is CASSLSGDEAFF.

The chain carries TRBV6-1 and TRBJ1-1; 8 nucleotides agree with TRBD1. The CDR3 totals 15 residues. V shed 5 bases, J shed 1 base, and the junction held 6 bases outside the gene matches. Germline V gives CDR1 MNHNS, CDR2 SASEGT. CDR3 bases: TGTGCCAGCAGTCGGGCTGGACAGGGGAACACTGAAGCTTTCTTT. The encoded protein is CASSRAGQGNTEAFF.

This clonotype was observed a handful of times. The J gene is TRBJ1-6, the V gene TRBV6-1; 7 nucleotides match TRBD1. This CDR3 spans 15 amino acids. Germline CDR1 MNHNS, CDR2 SASEGT. Losses at the gene ends were 7 bases for V and 6 bases for J; bases not matched to a gene: 9. In DNA form, the CDR3 reads TGTGCCAGCACAAGGGGACAGAAATTTAATTCACCCCTCCACTTT. Translation: CASTRGQKFNSPLHF.

The J gene is TRBJ2-5, the V gene TRBV20-1; 9 bases agree with TRBD2. Germline loops: CDR1 DFQATT, CDR2 SNEGSKA (reference sequence). The V segment lost 2 bases and the J segment 1 base; nucleotides outside the gene matches: 8. The CDR3 is 16 residues long. The CDR3 nucleotides are TGCAGTGCTAGAAGGCGGGGGGGCCCGTTCCAAGAGACCCAGTACTTC. Translated: CSARRRGGPFQETQYF.

This clonotype came up a few times. The chain employs TRBV10-3 and TRBJ1-1; possibly TRBD1 for D (5 bases). The CDR3 sequence is 14 residues long. In germline, CDR1 is ENHRY, CDR2 SYGVKD. Trimming shortened V by 8 bases and J by 1 base, and 14 bases separated the two germline ends. This CDR3 is CAISTLQGNTEAFF. The CDR3 nucleotides are TGTGCCATCTCTACCCTTCAGGGGAACACTGAAGCTTTCTTT.

The gene calls are TRBV6-1 and TRBJ2-7, with a weak D call TRBD1 (7 bases). The V end lost 5 bases, the J end lost 2 bases, and 16 bases lay between the germline ends. The length of the CDR3 is 15 residues. From germline, CDR1 is MNHNS and CDR2 SASEGT. The CDR3 DNA follows: TGTGCCAGCAGTATCAGGGGGGCTTCCACCTACGAGCAGTACTTC. Translation gives CASSIRGASTYEQYF.